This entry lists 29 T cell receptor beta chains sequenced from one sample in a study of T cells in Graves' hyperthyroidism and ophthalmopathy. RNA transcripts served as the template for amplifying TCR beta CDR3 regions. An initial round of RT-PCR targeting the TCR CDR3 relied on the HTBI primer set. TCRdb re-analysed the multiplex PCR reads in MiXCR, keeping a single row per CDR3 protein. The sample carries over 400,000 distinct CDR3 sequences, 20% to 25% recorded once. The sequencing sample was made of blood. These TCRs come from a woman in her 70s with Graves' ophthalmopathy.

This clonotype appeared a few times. The CDR3 is CASSLEGQGAKNIQYF. CDR3 DNA sequence: TGTGCCAGCAGCTTGGAGGGACAGGGGGCCAAAAACATTCAGTACTTC. The chain couples TRBV5-6 to TRBJ2-4; 10 nucleotides match TRBD1. The CDR3 covers 16 residues. CDR1 and CDR2 (germline): SGHDT, YYEEEE. The trim removed 0 bases at V and 1 base at J, leaving 1 base unmatched.

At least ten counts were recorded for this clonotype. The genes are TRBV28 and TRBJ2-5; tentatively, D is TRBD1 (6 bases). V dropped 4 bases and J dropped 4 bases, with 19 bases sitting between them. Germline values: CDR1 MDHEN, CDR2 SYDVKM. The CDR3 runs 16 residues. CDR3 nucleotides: TGTGCCAGCAGTTCTCTTTGGGATGGGGGCGCAGAGACCCAGTACTTC. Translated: CASSSLWDGGAETQYF.

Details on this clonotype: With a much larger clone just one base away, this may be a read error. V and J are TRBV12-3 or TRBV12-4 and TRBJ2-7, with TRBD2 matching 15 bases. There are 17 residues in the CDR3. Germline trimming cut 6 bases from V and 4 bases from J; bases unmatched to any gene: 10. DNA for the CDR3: TGTGCCAGCAGCCCGGGACTAGCGGGAGGTTCTTTATACGAGCAGTACTTC. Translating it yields CASSPGLAGGSLYEQYF.

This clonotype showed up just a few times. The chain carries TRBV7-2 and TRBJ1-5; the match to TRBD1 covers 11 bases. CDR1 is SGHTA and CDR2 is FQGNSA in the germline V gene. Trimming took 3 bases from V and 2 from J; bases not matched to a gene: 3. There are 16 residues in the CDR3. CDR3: CASSFGTGGGNQPQHF. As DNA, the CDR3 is TGTGCCAGCAGCTTTGGGACAGGGGGTGGCAATCAGCCCCAGCATTTT.

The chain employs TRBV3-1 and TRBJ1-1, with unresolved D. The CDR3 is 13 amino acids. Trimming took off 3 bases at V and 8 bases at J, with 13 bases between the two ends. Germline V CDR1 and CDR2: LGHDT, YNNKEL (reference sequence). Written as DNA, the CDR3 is TGTGCCAGCAGCCAGATCCCGGAAGGGGAAGCTTTCTTT. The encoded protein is CASSQIPEGEAFF.

CDR3 sequence: CAWSVSASYEQYF. The CDR3 DNA reads TGTGCCTGGAGTGTCTCCGCATCCTACGAGCAGTACTTC. This chain uses TRBV30 with TRBJ2-7; the D is unclear. Germline V gene data show CDR1 as GTSNPN and CDR2 as SVGIG (reference sequence). The CDR3 contains 13 residues. The germline V and J ends were trimmed by 0 bases and 1 base, with 7 bases remaining between them.

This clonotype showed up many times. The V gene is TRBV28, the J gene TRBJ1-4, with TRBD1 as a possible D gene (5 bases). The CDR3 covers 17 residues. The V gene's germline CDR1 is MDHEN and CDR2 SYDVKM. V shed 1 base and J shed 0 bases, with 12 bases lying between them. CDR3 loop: CASSLSAGIATNEKLFF. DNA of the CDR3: TGTGCCAGCAGTTTATCGGCAGGGATTGCAACTAATGAAAAACTGTTTTTT. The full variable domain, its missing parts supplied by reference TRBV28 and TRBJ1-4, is DVKVTQSSRYLVKRTGEKVFLECVQDMDHENMFWYRQDPGLGLRLIYFSYDVKMKEKGDIPEGYSVSREKKERFSLILESASTNQTSMYLCASSLSAGIATNEKLFFGSGTQLSVL.

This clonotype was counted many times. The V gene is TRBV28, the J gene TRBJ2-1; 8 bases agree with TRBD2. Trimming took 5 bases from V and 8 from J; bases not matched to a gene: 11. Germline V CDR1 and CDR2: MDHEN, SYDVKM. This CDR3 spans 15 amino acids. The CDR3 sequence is CASSLAGTRRHEQFF. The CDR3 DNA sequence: TGTGCCAGCAGTCTAGCAGGGACTAGGCGCCATGAGCAGTTCTTC.

The CDR3 loop is CAISNKDGINTEAFF. CDR3 DNA sequence: TGTGCCATCAGTAACAAGGACGGAATTAACACTGAAGCTTTCTTT. The chain is built from TRBV10-3 and TRBJ1-1; D unresolved. Trimming pared 5 bases from V and 2 bases from J, leaving 15 bases between. This CDR3 contains 15 residues. CDR1 and CDR2 from the germline V gene are ENHRY and SYGVKD.

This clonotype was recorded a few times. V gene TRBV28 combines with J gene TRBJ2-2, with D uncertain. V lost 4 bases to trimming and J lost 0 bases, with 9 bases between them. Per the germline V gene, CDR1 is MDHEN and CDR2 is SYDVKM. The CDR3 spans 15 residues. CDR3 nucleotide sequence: TGTGCCAGCAGTTCGCCATCGGCGAACACCGGGGAGCTGTTTTTT. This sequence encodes CASSSPSANTGELFF.

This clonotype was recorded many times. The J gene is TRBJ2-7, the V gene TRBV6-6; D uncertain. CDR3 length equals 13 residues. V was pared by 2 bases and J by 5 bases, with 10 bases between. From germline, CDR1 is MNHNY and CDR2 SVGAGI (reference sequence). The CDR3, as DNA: TGTGCCAGCAGTTACGGAACTGGGGACGAGCAGTACTTC. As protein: CASSYGTGDEQYF.

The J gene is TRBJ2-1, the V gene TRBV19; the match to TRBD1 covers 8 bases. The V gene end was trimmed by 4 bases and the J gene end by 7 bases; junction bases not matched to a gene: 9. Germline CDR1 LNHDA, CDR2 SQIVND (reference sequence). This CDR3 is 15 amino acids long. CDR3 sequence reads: CASSTDRDPWNEQFF. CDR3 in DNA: TGTGCCAGTAGTACGGACAGGGACCCCTGGAATGAGCAGTTCTTC.

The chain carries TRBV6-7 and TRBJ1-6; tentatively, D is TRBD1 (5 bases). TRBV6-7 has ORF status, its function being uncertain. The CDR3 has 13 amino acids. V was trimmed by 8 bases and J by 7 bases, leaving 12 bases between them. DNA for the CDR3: TGTGCCAGCCCTTGGACATTAAATTCACCCCTCCACTTT. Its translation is CASPWTLNSPLHF.

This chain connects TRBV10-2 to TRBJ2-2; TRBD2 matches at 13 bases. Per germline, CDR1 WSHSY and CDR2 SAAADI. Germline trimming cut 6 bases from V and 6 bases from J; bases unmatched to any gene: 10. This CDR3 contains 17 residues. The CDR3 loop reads CASRLTSGRRISGELFF. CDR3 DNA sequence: TGCGCCAGCAGACTGACTAGCGGGAGGCGAATATCCGGGGAGCTGTTTTTT.

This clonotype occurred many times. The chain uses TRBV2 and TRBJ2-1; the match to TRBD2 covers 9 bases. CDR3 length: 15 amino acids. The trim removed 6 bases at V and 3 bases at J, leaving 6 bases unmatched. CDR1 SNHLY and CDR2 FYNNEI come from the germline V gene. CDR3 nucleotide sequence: TGTGCCAGCAGCGAGGGACTAGCAGTCTACAATGAGCAGTTCTTC. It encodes CASSEGLAVYNEQFF.

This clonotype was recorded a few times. For the CDR3, the DNA is TGTGCCAGCAGTCCCCGGACAGGGGGCTTCGGGGAGCTGTTTTTT. Residues: CASSPRTGGFGELFF. The rearrangement links TRBV28 to TRBJ2-2; 11 bases align to TRBD1. J was trimmed by 7 bases and V by 5 bases; bases with no gene match: 6. CDR1 is MDHEN and CDR2 is SYDVKM in the germline V gene. This CDR3 comprises 15 residues.

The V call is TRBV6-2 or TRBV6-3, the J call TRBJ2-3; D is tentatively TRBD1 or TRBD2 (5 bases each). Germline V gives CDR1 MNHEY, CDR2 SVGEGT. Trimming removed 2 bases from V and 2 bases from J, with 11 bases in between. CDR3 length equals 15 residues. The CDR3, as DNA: TGTGCCAGCAGTTACGATTCCGGGACCACAGATACGCAGTATTTT. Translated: CASSYDSGTTDTQYF.

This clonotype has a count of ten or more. The DNA of the CDR3 is TGCAGTGCTAGAGATTCGTCGCGGGGCAATCAGCCCCAGCATTTT. This gives the protein CSARDSSRGNQPQHF. J is TRBJ1-5 and V is TRBV20-1; D unclear. The germline V gene has CDR1 DFQATT and CDR2 SNEGSKA (reference sequence). This CDR3 contains 15 residues. V lost 0 bases, J lost 2 bases, and 11 bases lay in between.

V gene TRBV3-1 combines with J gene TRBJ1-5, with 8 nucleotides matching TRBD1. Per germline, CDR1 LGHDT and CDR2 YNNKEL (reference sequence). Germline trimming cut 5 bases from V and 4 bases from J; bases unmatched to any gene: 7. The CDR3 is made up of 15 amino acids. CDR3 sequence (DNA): TGTGCCAGCAGCGGACAGGGATCTTTTAATCAGCCCCAGCATTTT. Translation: CASSGQGSFNQPQHF.

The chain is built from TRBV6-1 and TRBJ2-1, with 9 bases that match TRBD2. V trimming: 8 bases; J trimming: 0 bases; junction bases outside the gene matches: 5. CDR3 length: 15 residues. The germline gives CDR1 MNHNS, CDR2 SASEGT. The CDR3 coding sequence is TGTGCCAGCGCCGGCGGGAGGGCCTCCTACAATGAGCAGTTCTTC. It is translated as CASAGGRASYNEQFF.

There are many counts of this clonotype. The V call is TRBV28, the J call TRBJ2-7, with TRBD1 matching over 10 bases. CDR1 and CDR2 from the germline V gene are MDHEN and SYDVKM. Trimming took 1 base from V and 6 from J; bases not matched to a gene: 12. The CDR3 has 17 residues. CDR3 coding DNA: TGTGCCAGCAGTTTATCCTCCCGGGACAGGGGACGGTTCGAGCAGTACTTC. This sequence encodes CASSLSSRDRGRFEQYF.

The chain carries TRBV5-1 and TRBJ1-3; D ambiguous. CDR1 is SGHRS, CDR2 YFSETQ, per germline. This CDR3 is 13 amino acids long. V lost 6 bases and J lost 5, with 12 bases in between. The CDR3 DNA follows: TGCGCCAGCACGATCGGGCCCAGAAACACCATATATTTT. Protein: CASTIGPRNTIYF.

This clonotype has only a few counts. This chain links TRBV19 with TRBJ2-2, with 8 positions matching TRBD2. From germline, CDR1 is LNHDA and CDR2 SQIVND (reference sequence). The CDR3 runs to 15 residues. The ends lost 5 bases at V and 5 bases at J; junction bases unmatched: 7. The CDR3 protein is CASSGAGDRTGELFF. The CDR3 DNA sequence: TGTGCCAGTAGTGGAGCGGGAGATCGAACCGGGGAGCTGTTTTTT.

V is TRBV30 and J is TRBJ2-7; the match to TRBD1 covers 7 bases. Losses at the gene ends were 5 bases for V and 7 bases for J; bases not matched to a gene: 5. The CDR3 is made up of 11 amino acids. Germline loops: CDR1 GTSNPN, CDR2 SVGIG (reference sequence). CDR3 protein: CAWGTEWEQYF. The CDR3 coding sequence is TGTGCCTGGGGGACAGAATGGGAGCAGTACTTC. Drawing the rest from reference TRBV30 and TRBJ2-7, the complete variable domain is SQTIHQWPATLVQPVGSPLSLECTVEGTSNPNLYWYRQAAGRGLQLLFYSVGIGQISSEVPQNLSASRPQDRQFILSSKKLLLSDSGFYLCAWGTEWEQYFGPGTRLTVT.

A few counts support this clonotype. DNA for the CDR3: TGTGCCAGCAGCTTTAATTTCAACCTGGGATCACCCCTCCACTTT. Its protein is CASSFNFNLGSPLHF. The rearrangement links TRBV28 to TRBJ1-6; no firm D call. V lost 6 bases to trimming and J lost 10 bases, with 19 bases between them. In germline, CDR1 is MDHEN, CDR2 SYDVKM. This CDR3 contains 15 residues.

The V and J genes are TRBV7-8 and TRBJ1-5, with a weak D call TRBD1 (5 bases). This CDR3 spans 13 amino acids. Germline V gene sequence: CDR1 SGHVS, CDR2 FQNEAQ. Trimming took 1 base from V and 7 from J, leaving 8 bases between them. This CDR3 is CASSLGHRQPQHF. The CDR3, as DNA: TGTGCCAGCAGCTTAGGACACAGGCAGCCCCAGCATTTT.

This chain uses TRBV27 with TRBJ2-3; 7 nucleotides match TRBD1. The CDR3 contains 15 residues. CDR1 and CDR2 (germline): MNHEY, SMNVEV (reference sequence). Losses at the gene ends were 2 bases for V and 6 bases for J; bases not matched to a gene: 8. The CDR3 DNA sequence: TGTGCCAGCAGTTTAAGGGACAGAAGGTCGGATACGCAGTATTTT. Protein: CASSLRDRRSDTQYF.

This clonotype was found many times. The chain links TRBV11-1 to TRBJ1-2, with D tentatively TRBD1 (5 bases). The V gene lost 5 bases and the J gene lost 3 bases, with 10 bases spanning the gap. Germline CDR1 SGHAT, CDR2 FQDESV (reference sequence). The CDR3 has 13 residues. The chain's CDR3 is CASSPDIYYGYTF. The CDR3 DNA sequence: TGTGCCAGCAGCCCGGACATCTACTATGGCTACACCTTC.

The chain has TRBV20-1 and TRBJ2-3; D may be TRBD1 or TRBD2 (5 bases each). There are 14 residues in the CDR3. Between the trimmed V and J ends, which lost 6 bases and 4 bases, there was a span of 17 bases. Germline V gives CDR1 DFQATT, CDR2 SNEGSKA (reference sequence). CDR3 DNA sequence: TGCAGTGCCGGGGACCCTAGGCATCCAGATACGCAGTATTTT. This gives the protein CSAGDPRHPDTQYF.